These 14 T cell receptor beta chains originate from one sample sequenced in a study of breast tumors, draining lymph nodes, adjacent tissues. TCRdb independently ran MiXCR on the multiplex PCR reads; one entry per CDR3 protein. The sample consists of 50,000 to 75,000 distinct CDR3 sequences, approximately 62% of them appearing once. Input material: breast tumor tissue. These TCRs come from a female donor with breast cancer. Some clones in this sample may be carry-over from other donors' samples.

V gene TRBV20-1 combines with J gene TRBJ2-5; TRBD2 matches at 14 bases. The V gene end was trimmed by 7 bases and the J gene end by 5 bases; junction bases not matched to a gene: 6. Germline V CDR1 and CDR2: DFQATT, SNEGSKA (reference sequence). The CDR3 is 14 residues long. The CDR3 sequence is CSETSGGDMETQYF. CDR3 in DNA: TGCAGTGAGACTAGCGGGGGGGACATGGAGACCCAGTACTTC.

In the case of this clonotype: A much larger clone differs by one base, so this may be a read error. The conserved phenylalanine or tryptophan normally closing the CDR3 is absent here, so this likely arose from a read error. The V call is TRBV18, the J call TRBJ1-2; D gene ambiguous. Trimming took 3 bases from V and 5 from J, leaving 10 bases between them. CDR1 and CDR2 (germline): KGHSH, LQKENI. The CDR3 contains 13 residues. The CDR3 DNA reads as TGTGCCAGCTCACCCGCCCCAGAGTATGGCTACACCCTC. Protein: CASSPAPEYGYTL.

The chain has TRBV7-2 and TRBJ2-1; D is unresolved. The CDR3 runs to 16 residues. Trimming removed 5 bases at V and 2 bases at J, with 16 bases between. Germline CDR1 and CDR2: SGHTA and FQGNSA. The CDR3 sequence: CASSAGETLTYNEQFF. Here the CDR3 DNA reads TGTGCCAGCAGCGCCGGAGAGACCCTAACCTACAATGAGCAGTTCTTC.

This clonotype was seen many times. V gene TRBV11-3 combines with J gene TRBJ1-1, with D hard to call. The germline V gene has CDR1 SGHNT and CDR2 YENEEA. The V end lost 0 bases, the J end lost 9 bases, and 8 bases lay between the germline ends. This CDR3 contains 12 residues. The DNA of the CDR3 is TGTGCCAGCAGCTTAGAGGACGGTAAAGCTTTCTTT. Amino acids: CASSLEDGKAFF.

J is TRBJ2-2 and V is TRBV6-1; D is uncertain. Between the trimmed V and J ends, which lost 11 bases and 4 bases, there was a span of 11 bases. The CDR3 loop spans 12 amino acids. The germline V gene has CDR1 MNHNS and CDR2 SASEGT. The CDR3, as DNA: TGTGCCGCAACGATAGGCACCGGGGAGCTGTTTTTT. Protein sequence: CAATIGTGELFF.

At least ten counts were recorded for this clonotype. V usage is TRBV7-3 and J usage is TRBJ2-1; D possibly matches TRBD1 or TRBD2 (5 bases each). In germline, CDR1 is SGHTA, CDR2 FQGTGA. The length of the CDR3 is 12 residues. Trimming pared 5 bases from V and 9 bases from J, leaving 11 bases between. DNA for the CDR3: TGTGCCAGCAGCCAAGACGGGGCTGAGCAGTTCTTC. Translating it yields CASSQDGAEQFF.

The chain combines TRBV5-8 with TRBJ2-7; 8 bases map to TRBD2. The CDR3 covers 14 residues. Trimming took 0 bases from V and 4 from J; bases not matched to a gene: 3. Germline values: CDR1 SGHTS, CDR2 YDEGEE. The CDR3, as DNA: TGTGCCAGCAGCTTGGCGGGGGGGAGGTACGAGCAGTACTTC. This codes for CASSLAGGRYEQYF.

This clonotype occurred once. This sequence joins TRBV11-2 and TRBJ1-6, with D perhaps TRBD1 (6 bases). The germline CDR1 and CDR2 sequences are SGHAT and FQNNGV. This CDR3 region has 13 residues. With 0 bases removed from V and 12 bases from J, the gap between germline ends came to 9 bases. The CDR3 bases are TGTGCCAGCAGCTTAGAAGGGGGAGAACCCCTCCACTTT. Its protein is CASSLEGGEPLHF.

This clonotype was seen only a few times. This could be a read error, since a much larger clone is one nucleotide away. The chain has TRBV5-1 and TRBJ2-1; possibly TRBD2 for D (5 bases). The CDR3 length is 12 residues. CDR1 SGHRS and CDR2 YFSETQ come from the germline V gene. DNA of the CDR3: TGCGCCAGCGGCTTTGGGCGGGATGAGCAGTTCTTC. It yields the protein CASGFGRDEQFF.

The V and J genes are TRBV2 and TRBJ1-4, with TRBD1 identical over 9 bases. The CDR3 is made up of 13 amino acids. The trim removed 7 bases at V and 8 bases at J, leaving 5 bases unmatched. Per germline, CDR1 SNHLY and CDR2 FYNNEI. The CDR3 sequence is CASNGQGREKLFF. The CDR3 DNA follows: TGTGCCAGCAACGGACAGGGGAGGGAAAAACTGTTTTTT.

The CDR3 nucleotides are TGTGCCAGTAGCCTCGGACAGGGGTTCGGGGAGCTGTTTTTT. It translates to CASSLGQGFGELFF. The chain uses TRBV19 and TRBJ2-2, with 9 bases fitting TRBD1. Germline V gene data show CDR1 as LNHDA and CDR2 as SQIVND (reference sequence). V shed 6 bases, J shed 7 bases, and the junction held 6 bases outside the gene matches. The CDR3 has 14 residues.

The rearrangement joins TRBV3-1 to TRBJ2-4, with unresolved D. V shed 3 bases and J shed 0 bases, with 6 bases lying between them. This CDR3 is built from 14 residues. Germline V lookup: CDR1 LGHDT, CDR2 YNNKEL (reference sequence). CDR3 in DNA: TGTGCCAGCAGCCAGGGTCTAGCCAAAAACATTCAGTACTTC. Amino acids: CASSQGLAKNIQYF.

The sample holds many counts of this clonotype. The chain joins TRBV6-6 to TRBJ2-3, with 8 bases aligning to TRBD2. CDR3 size: 15 residues. Germline V lookup: CDR1 MNHNY, CDR2 SVGAGI (reference sequence). J lost 0 bases, V lost 6 bases, and 5 bases had no gene match. The CDR3, as DNA: TGTGCCAGCAGAAGGGTAGCGGGGAGCACAGATACGCAGTATTTT. Residues: CASRRVAGSTDTQYF.

The sample holds one count of this clonotype. The gene calls are TRBV18 and TRBJ2-7, with TRBD2 identical over 8 bases. V shed 2 bases and J 7 bases; nucleotides not matched to a gene: 7. This CDR3 contains 14 residues. Germline V gives CDR1 KGHSH, CDR2 LQKENI. The CDR3 region is CASSPGQREKEQYF. The CDR3, as DNA: TGTGCCAGCTCACCAGGCCAGCGGGAGAAAGAGCAGTACTTC.